The source of this TCR beta chain is a study of cytomegalovirus exposure and HLA in healthy donors (dated by TCRdb to about 2017). Concerning the study at large: An earlier analysis of several hundred of the donors reported approximately 300 Gb of sequence data and 117 million unique TCR beta sequences from about 200 million T cells. Roughly 300 gigabases of sequencing data and 70 million to 85 million unique TCR sequences were included in an early release covering around 600 HLA-typed donors. Of the roughly 420 genotyped donors, 75% to 85% were placed in the genetic ancestry cluster associated with self-reported Caucasian donors. The study aimed to test whether cataloging public T cell receptors could reveal signatures of past pathogen exposure. The study used immunosequencing to profile the T cell repertoires of 666 subjects and linked those repertoires to cytomegalovirus serostatus. Along with the roughly 700-subject first cohort, a separate validation cohort of 120 different subjects was used. The study combined high-throughput TCR immunosequencing, statistical association of individual TCRs with disease status, and machine learning to predict cytomegalovirus infection status. In a later analysis, previously published TCR beta repertoires from hundreds of donors were re-analyzed and high-resolution HLA genotyping was added so that TCR occurrence patterns could be studied. Rather than drawing on any new phenotypic data, the later analysis identified candidate immune exposures from TCR beta sequences and the way those sequences occurred across donors. To decide whether each TCR beta V gene segment behaved as functional or pseudogenic, an earlier analysis of nearly 600 of the donors relied on high-throughput TCR beta sequencing. Donor age, sex, ethnicity and CMV serostatus were collected together with the repertoire data. A later genetic analysis used genome-wide SNP genotypes for about 55% of the 666 donors, treating that subset as a discovery cohort. All discovery cohort repertoires had been generated on a single sequencing platform. HLA typing covered class I and class II loci at four-digit resolution. The number of donors typed differed by locus, with about 629-640 for A, B, C, DRB1 and DQB1, approximately 500 for DQA1, 606 for DPA1, and some 440 for DPB1. Four to six DR-DQ haplotypes were handled as single units for association and clustering, since linkage in the cohort was strong. Across some 400 genotyped donors of the cohort, an average of about 240,000 unique TCR beta nucleotide sequences per donor were sequenced, and roughly 18% of those sequences were non-productive.

Summary of the overall study and its limitations: Strong co-occurrence of HLA alleles, especially DR and DQ, made assigning TCR associations to individual alleles difficult. Because counts were too low, roughly 16 rarely observed V segments, including chromosome 9 orphons, were excluded from the earlier analysis of around 640 of the donors. In a later analysis, HLA-associated TCR beta chains showed more clonal expansion and lower generation probabilities than non-associated chains that were equally common. A group of highly shared sequence variants was considered likely to be a technical artifact of the sequencing pipeline. In a later analysis, the rate of TCR association differed among HLA loci, with DRB1 alleles having the most associated TCRs and HLA-C alleles having the fewest. For the cohort, immune exposure information was limited to CMV serostatus. Broadly in line with IMGT annotations, most TCR beta V segments showed up in productive rearrangements about 90% or about 30% of the time in an earlier analysis of several hundred of the donors. A further reported finding was that TCR beta sequences accurately predicted the HLA-A and HLA-B alleles for most subjects in the first cohort. At a false discovery rate of 0.05, a later analysis linked around 15,000 TCR beta sequences to specific HLA alleles. A later analysis reported that several top co-occurrence clusters appeared linked to parvovirus B19, influenza, CMV and Epstein-Barr virus. Linkage disequilibrium might explain the correlated functional status among segregating V segments, but an unknown experimental factor could not be ruled out. The presence/absence analyses assumed that sequencing depth was roughly uniform across donors, and that assumption may not be true. HLA typing was unavailable for some donors at each locus, so association tests used only the typed subset. Some IMGT-functional V segments, including TRBV6-2 and TRBV6-3, could not be distinguished by the 87-base-pair reads and were therefore excluded. An association between a missense DCLRE1C variant and V-gene and J-gene trimming of TCR beta chains was found in a later genetic analysis and replicated in an independent cohort. According to the authors, the approach could potentially be generalized to other disease states and immunological phenotypes. In a later genetic analysis, fewer N-insertions in productive TCRs were reported among donors in an Asian-associated ancestry cluster than the roughly 700-donor mean. The study gave a list of 150 to 200 TCR beta chains associated with cytomegalovirus. A few of the identified cytomegalovirus-associated TCR beta chains were confirmed in vitro to be specific for cytomegalovirus antigens. In this cohort, only TCR beta chains were sequenced, and detectable features were limited by the absence of alpha or paired-chain data. Most TCR sequences were observed very rarely across donors, whereas some public TCRs were present in many individuals. A later analysis found that most CMV-associated TCR beta chains appeared HLA-restricted, with HLA associations seemingly driven largely by CMV exposure. The classifier was reported to diagnose cytomegalovirus status with high specificity and sensitivity in both the original and validation cohorts.

The cohort consisted of 600 to 750 healthy bone marrow donors. Cohort members were all nominally healthy when sampled, although unrecorded immune exposures were likely present. The donor was CMV seropositive and was included in the group of approximately 310 seropositive cohort members. A peripheral blood sample was provided by each donor, and peripheral blood mononuclear cells were used for TCR beta sequencing. The Qiagen DNeasy Blood Extraction Kit was used to extract genomic DNA from the blood cell samples. Notes on this clone: What antigen it recognizes has not been identified. No base quality values were provided; no much bigger clone lies one nucleotide off.

Cut back by 0 bases and 5 bases, the V and J ends lie 14 bases apart. From cysteine to phenylalanine, the CDR3 is 16 amino acids long. The kept DNA is CDR3 alone, 48 bases in frame from the first base. The CDR1 and CDR2 encoded by the germline V gene are MDHEN and SYDVKM. The library was made by the immunoSEQ multiplex PCR assay. The multiplex PCR relied on a mix of 60 forward primers for TCR Vbeta segments and 13 reverse primers for TCR Jbeta segments. The CDR3 region of rearranged TCR beta genes was amplified from genomic DNA with a multiplex PCR assay. The amplified TCR beta libraries were sequenced on the Illumina HiSeq System as 87-base-pair reads. Regarding the original processing steps: A later analysis counted about 80 million unique TCR beta chains across the 600 to 850 repertoires, and some 11 million of these chains were shared by at least two donors. A nearest-neighbor algorithm error-corrected the raw reads and collapsed the reads into unique sequences, merging closely related sequences to remove PCR and sequencing errors. To assign V, D and J gene segments, CDR3 sequences were aligned to IMGT reference sequences. For a sequence to be retained, a match of at least six nucleotides was required to both a V gene segment and a J gene segment. A rearrangement counted as productive if the CDR3 had no stop codons and remained in frame with V and J, and every other rearrangement counted as non-productive. CDR3 was defined by IMGT convention, running from the second conserved V-encoded cysteine to the conserved J-encoded phenylalanine. In an earlier analysis of roughly 610 of the donors, sequences lacking an unambiguous match to a single V gene segment were excluded. In an earlier analysis of 587 of the donors, V segments were called functional above 56.7% productive rearrangements and were called segregating when the between-donor standard deviation exceeded 5%. To diagnose cytomegalovirus status from the catalog of TCR beta chain sequences, a statistical classification framework was built. In a later analysis, V and J genes were assigned by comparing TCR nucleotide sequences against IMGT/GENE-DB human TR gene sequences. Using the TCRdist pipeline, a later analysis assigned CDR3 sequences along with most-parsimonious VDJ recombination scenarios. In a later analysis, each TCR beta chain was defined by its CDR3 amino acid sequence together with its V-gene family, and reads lacking a unique V-gene family were excluded. A later analysis removed several hundred highly shared, low-generation-probability nucleotide sequences to deal with suspected cross-contamination and a sequencing artifact. A later analysis calculated a clonal expansion index for each public chain from normalized within-repertoire ranks of inferred template counts. In a later analysis, generation probabilities were computed using a VDJ recombination model fitted to out-of-frame rearrangements, and the results were checked against IGoR. A later analysis scored TCR-TCR, TCR-HLA and TCR-CMV co-occurrence with hypergeometric tests, applying a repertoire-size bias correction to TCR pairs. A later analysis estimated false discovery rates by permuting HLA or CMV assignments 20 times. A later analysis grouped co-occurring TCRs with DBSCAN, adding TCRdist sequence similarity when clustering within HLA-allele-positive subsets. Co-occurrence clustering excluded repertoires with fewer than 30,000 or more than 120,000 public chains, plus five with anomalous nucleotide sharing. TCRdb holds this immuneACCESS table with in-frame rearrangements only. Some clones are missing; in checked studies, unresolved V genes explain under half, and the rest has no known cause. V and J calls and clone size are as listed in that table; D and trimming were resolved from the DNA. This sample gives about 98,000 clones in total; 75% to 85% of them show up just once. Clones ranked in the top ten supply approximately 11% of the sample.

This sequence originates from a man younger than 35 in good health and CMV-seropositive. The chain is encoded by TRBV28 joined to TRBJ1-5; the D region possibly corresponds to TRBD1 (5 bases align). Input material: PBMCs. The nucleotide sequence is given as TGTGCCAGCAGTTTATGGGGAGGGCAGGGTTATCAGCCCCAGCATTTT. This encodes CASSLWGGQGYQPQHF.